This T cell receptor beta chain originates from a study of shared clonotypes between healthy human individuals. At the level of the study: Two female and a few male donors aged 18 to 49 were enrolled.

In the original analysis: Filtering of immunoSEQ junctional sequences could not match full-length read filtering. Data came from immunoSEQ multiplex PCR; TCRdb stores just in-frame clones and leaves some out. That table is the source of V, J and clone size, and D and trimming were worked out from the DNA. This sample has some 2,000,000 clones, with about 95% found just once. Positive CCR7 selection of CD45RO-negative cells yielded the naive CD8 cells, and terminally differentiated effector memory CD45RA+ cells were excluded. The receptor comes from a man younger than 30 in good health. Sequenced input: naive CD8+ T cells sorted from blood.

This CDR3 is CASSPLMDSYSNQPQHF. The CDR3 DNA reads as TGTGCCAGCAGCCCCTTAATGGACAGCTATAGCAATCAGCCCCAGCATTTT. The rearrangement links TRBV4-2 to TRBJ1-5, with D tentatively TRBD1 (6 bases). Per the germline V gene, CDR1 is LGHNA and CDR2 is YNFKEQ. Trimming pared 4 bases from V and 0 bases from J, leaving 16 bases between. This CDR3 is 17 amino acids long.